Listed here are 5 T cell receptor beta chains from one sample, sequenced in a study of blood T cell repertoires in COVID-19. Assay: immunoSEQ multiplex PCR; the TCRdb copy retains only in-frame clones and omits some. Among about 200,000 clones, around 80% were seen once, and the ten largest hold 2.5% to 3%. Input material: peripheral blood. The receptors derive from a woman of 80 years or more with active or convalescent COVID-19.

The table lists this clone with a count of one. Additional DNA sequences in this sample encode the identical CDR3. V usage is TRBV6-5 and J usage is TRBJ1-1; a possible D gene is TRBD1 (5 bases). The CDR3 length is 12 residues. V shed 7 bases and J shed 4 bases, with 10 bases lying between them. From germline, CDR1 is MNHEY and CDR2 SVGAGI. The CDR3 region has the DNA TGTGCCAGCACGGGGGGGAGCACTGAAGCTTTCTTT. Translated, it gives CASTGGSTEAFF.

Regarding this clone: Other DNA sequences in the same sample also yield this CDR3. The chain links TRBV5-4 to TRBJ2-7, with D uncertain. Germline-derived CDR1 and CDR2 are SGHNT and YYREEE (reference sequence). V was trimmed by 4 bases and J by 3 bases, leaving 8 bases between them. The CDR3 covers 12 residues. This CDR3 is CASSLDGYEQYF. DNA for the CDR3: TGTGCCAGCAGCCTAGACGGCTACGAGCAGTACTTC.

The V gene is TRBV5-4, the J gene TRBJ1-2; D not resolved. CDR1 and CDR2 (germline): SGHNT, YYREEE (reference sequence). The CDR3 consists of 12 residues. The germline V and J ends were trimmed by 3 bases and 5 bases, with 8 bases remaining between them. CDR3 amino acids: CASSSDYYGYTF. CDR3 nucleotides: TGTGCCAGCAGCTCAGACTATTATGGCTACACCTTC.

This chain uses TRBV18 with TRBJ2-5; tentatively, D is TRBD1 (6 bases). V lost 3 bases and J lost 4, with 9 bases in between. Germline CDR1 KGHSH, CDR2 LQKENI. CDR3 length: 13 residues. The CDR3 spells CASSPQGRETQYF. The CDR3 coding sequence is TGTGCCAGCTCACCCCAGGGGAGAGAGACCCAGTACTTC.

The chain joins TRBV9 to TRBJ2-1, with TRBD2 as a possible D gene (7 bases). Trimming cost V 3 bases and J 2 bases, with 15 bases left between them. Germline assignment: CDR1 SGDLS and CDR2 YYNGEE. This CDR3 has 16 amino acids. CDR3 bases: TGTGCCAGCAGCGCCGAGGGGGGGCTCGCCTACAATGAGCAGTTCTTC. It translates to CASSAEGGLAYNEQFF.